This T cell receptor (beta chain) is from a study of metastatic and nonmetastatic thyroid tumors. The overall study: Malignant thyroid and benign thyroid patients provided blood and tumor or nodule tissue whose repertoires were compared.

Per the original data handling: Construction of a distant-metastasis classifier for papillary thyroid cancer relied on CDR3 differences across clinicopathological groups. TCRdb re-clonotyped the PCR reads through MiXCR. The V and J calls follow TCRdb's processing rather than the paper's. The sample carries about 43,000 clones, about an eighth recorded once. Nobody among the patients had been given any treatment before thyroid surgery. The germline gives CDR1 SGDLS, CDR2 YYNGEE. The CDR3 is 16 amino acids. V lost 0 bases and J 6 bases, leaving 18 bases between the germline ends. This clone was seen repeatedly, ten times or more.

The sample consisted of blood. The chain employs TRBV9 and TRBJ2-5, with D possibly TRBD1 on 6 matching bases. The TCR comes from a female donor with papillary thyroid cancer or a benign thyroid nodule (not recorded which). Some clones in this sample may be carry-over from other donors' samples. The CDR3 spells CASSVASQGSLKTQYF. The CDR3 DNA reads as TGTGCCAGCAGCGTAGCTTCACAGGGTAGTTTAAAGACCCAGTACTTC.